The sequence of this T cell receptor beta chain was determined in a study of blood T cell repertoires in COVID-19. TCRdb's copy holds only in-frame clones and misses some; the assay was immunoSEQ multiplex PCR. The sample has over 150,000 clones, approximately 84% seen once. Specimen: peripheral blood. The receptor comes from a human donor with acute or convalescent COVID-19. The donor label of this sample is uncertain.

DNA for the CDR3: TGCGCCAGCAGCCAAGATTGGACAGGGGCCCCAGATACGCAGTATTTT. It specifies CASSQDWTGAPDTQYF. The rearrangement links TRBV4-1 to TRBJ2-3; 9 bases agree with TRBD1. Germline CDR1 reads MGHRA; CDR2 reads YSYEKL. This CDR3 region has 16 residues. The ends lost 0 bases at V and 4 bases at J; junction bases unmatched: 5.